This is a list of T cell receptor beta chains from one sample in a study of CD4 T cell repertoires in COVID-19. These TCRs' antigens remain unknown. Using immunoSEQ multiplex PCR, the repertoire was profiled, and TCRdb retains in-frame clones only, with some absent. This table has several hundred clones, 18% appearing once. Specimen: circulating follicular helper CD4+ T cells, cultured in vitro, collected after recovery from COVID-19. The receptor source for this set is a human donor who had COVID-19. CDR3s include the opening cysteine and the closing phenylalanine or tryptophan. A D gene is named only where the DNA matches it firmly. Not all rows give a size; the values are once, few, many and, for expanded clones, a class.

CDR3nt,CDR3aa,d_gene,j_gene,abundance,v_gene
TGTGCCAGCAGCGGGACAGCTAACTATGGCTACACCTTC,CASSGTANYGYTF,TRBD1,TRBJ1-2,large,TRBV7-9
TGTGCCAGCAGTTACACGAGCGGAGCCCTCCACTTT,CASSYTSGALHF,NA,TRBJ1-6,few,TRBV6-5
TGTGCCTGGCTGGGACAGCCCTATGGCTACACCTTC,CAWLGQPYGYTF,TRBD1,TRBJ1-2,NA,TRBV30
TGTGCCAGCAGTCTTCTAGCGGGAGTTTCAGATACGCAGTATTTT,CASSLLAGVSDTQYF,TRBD2,TRBJ2-3,NA,TRBV7-3
TGTGCCAGCCGATTATCCAATAGTCAAAGTCGGGCCAACGTCCTGACTTTC,CASRLSNSQSRANVLTF,NA,TRBJ2-6,NA,TRBV5-6
TGTGCCAGTAGTGAGACAGGGGGCAATCAGCCCCAGCATTTT,CASSETGGNQPQHF,TRBD1,TRBJ1-5,large,TRBV19
TGTGCCAGCACCCGGACGACTAGCGGGGAGGATACGCAGTATTTT,CASTRTTSGEDTQYF,TRBD2,TRBJ2-3,medium-sized,TRBV2
TGTGCCAGCAGCTTAGTTGCAGGGACTGGCCAAGAGACCCAGTACTTC,CASSLVAGTGQETQYF,NA,TRBJ2-5,medium-sized,TRBV5-6
TGTGCCAGCAGCCTATGGGTCAGCGGGAGGGCCGTTTTAAGCACAGATACGCAGTATTTT,CASSLWVSGRAVLSTDTQYF,TRBD2,TRBJ2-3,few,TRBV5-4
TGTGCCAGCAGCCCCCCCGGGCGGGGAACGAATGAGCAGTTCTTC,CASSPPGRGTNEQFF,NA,TRBJ2-1,medium-sized,TRBV6-2/TRBV6-3
TGTGCCAGTAGACCGACTCACCCTGGCACAGATACGCAGTATTTT,CASRPTHPGTDTQYF,NA,TRBJ2-3,medium-sized,TRBV19
TGTGCCAGCAGCAAAGAGGGGGGGGATCGCTCTGGAAACACCATATATTTT,CASSKEGGDRSGNTIYF,NA,TRBJ1-3,NA,TRBV21-1
TGTGCCAGCAGCTACCGGGAAGACAATCAGCCCCAGCATTTT,CASSYREDNQPQHF,NA,TRBJ1-5,large,TRBV21-1
TGTGCCAGCAGCTTAACGGGAGTCCGCACAGATACGCAGTATTTT,CASSLTGVRTDTQYF,NA,TRBJ2-3,few,TRBV7-9
TGTGCCAGCAGTAGGACAGGGCCCTATGGCTACACCTTC,CASSRTGPYGYTF,TRBD1,TRBJ1-2,hyperexpanded,TRBV12-3/TRBV12-4